This T cell receptor (beta chain) came from a study of blood T cell repertoires in COVID-19. Trimming stripped 2 bases from V and 2 bases from J, with 10 bases between. Looked up from germline, CDR1 is MGHRA and CDR2 is YSYEKL. This CDR3 contains 14 residues. Authors' processing steps: Reference gene primer amplification yielded estimated nucleated cell counts. Profiling relied on immunoSEQ multiplex PCR, and the TCRdb table lists in-frame clones only, not all of them. V and J calls and clone size are as listed in that table; D and trimming were resolved from the DNA. Here the sample spans tens of thousands of clones, roughly 78% being singletons.

The rearrangement links TRBV4-1 to TRBJ2-7, with D possibly matching TRBD2 (7 bases). The sequence was collected from a man between 65 and 85 years old with acute or convalescent COVID-19. Sequencing used peripheral blood. Written as DNA, the CDR3 is TGCGCCAGCAGCCAACGGGGGGACACCTACGAGCAGTACTTC. This gives the protein CASSQRGDTYEQYF.